The clone carrying this T cell receptor beta chain came up many times. The sample originates from a study of T-cell reconstitution after alpha-beta-depleted transplantation in children. Library preparation (for TCRbeta) was performed with unique molecular identifiers. A single record per CDR3 protein comes from TCRdb applying MiXCR to the PCR reads. The table records around 410,000 distinct CDR3 sequences, around 9.9% of them present only once. This specimen consisted of PBMCs from the stem cell graft donor, obtained from the stem cell graft. This sequence was found in a human donor who donated a stem cell graft to a child with acute myeloid leukemia.

The CDR3 nucleotides read TGTGCCAGCATTGCCTCAGGGGGCAATCAGCCCCAGCATTTT. Its protein is CASIASGGNQPQHF. The V and J genes are TRBV12-3 or TRBV12-4 and TRBJ1-5, with D perhaps matching TRBD1 (6 bases). The CDR3 consists of 14 residues. With 7 bases removed from V and 2 bases from J, the gap between germline ends came to 12 bases.